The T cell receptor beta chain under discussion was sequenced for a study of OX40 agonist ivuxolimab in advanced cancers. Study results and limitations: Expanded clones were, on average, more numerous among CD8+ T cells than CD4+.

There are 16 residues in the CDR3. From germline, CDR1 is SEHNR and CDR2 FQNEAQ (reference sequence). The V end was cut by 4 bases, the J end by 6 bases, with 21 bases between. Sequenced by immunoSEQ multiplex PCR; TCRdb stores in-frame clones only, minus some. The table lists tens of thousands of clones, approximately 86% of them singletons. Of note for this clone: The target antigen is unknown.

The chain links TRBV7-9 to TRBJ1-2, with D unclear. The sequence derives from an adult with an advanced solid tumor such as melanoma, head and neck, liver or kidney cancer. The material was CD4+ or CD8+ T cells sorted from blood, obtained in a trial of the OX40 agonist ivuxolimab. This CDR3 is CASSSPLRVRGDGYTF. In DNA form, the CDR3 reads TGTGCCAGCAGCTCCCCCCTCCGGGTGCGCGGTGATGGCTACACCTTC.